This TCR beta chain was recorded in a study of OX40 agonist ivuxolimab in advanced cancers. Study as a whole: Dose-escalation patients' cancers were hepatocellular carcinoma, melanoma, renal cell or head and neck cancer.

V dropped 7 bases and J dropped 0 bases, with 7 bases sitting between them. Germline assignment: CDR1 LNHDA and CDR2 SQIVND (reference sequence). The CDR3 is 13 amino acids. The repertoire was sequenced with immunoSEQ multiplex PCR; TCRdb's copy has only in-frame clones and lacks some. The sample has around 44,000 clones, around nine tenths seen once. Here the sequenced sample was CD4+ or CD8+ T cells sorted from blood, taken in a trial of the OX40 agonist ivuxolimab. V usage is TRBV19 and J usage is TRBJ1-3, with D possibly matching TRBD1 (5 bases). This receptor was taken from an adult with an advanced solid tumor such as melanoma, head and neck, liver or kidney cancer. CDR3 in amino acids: CASNRGSGNTIYF. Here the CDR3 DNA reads TGTGCCAGTAATAGGGGCTCTGGAAACACCATATATTTT.